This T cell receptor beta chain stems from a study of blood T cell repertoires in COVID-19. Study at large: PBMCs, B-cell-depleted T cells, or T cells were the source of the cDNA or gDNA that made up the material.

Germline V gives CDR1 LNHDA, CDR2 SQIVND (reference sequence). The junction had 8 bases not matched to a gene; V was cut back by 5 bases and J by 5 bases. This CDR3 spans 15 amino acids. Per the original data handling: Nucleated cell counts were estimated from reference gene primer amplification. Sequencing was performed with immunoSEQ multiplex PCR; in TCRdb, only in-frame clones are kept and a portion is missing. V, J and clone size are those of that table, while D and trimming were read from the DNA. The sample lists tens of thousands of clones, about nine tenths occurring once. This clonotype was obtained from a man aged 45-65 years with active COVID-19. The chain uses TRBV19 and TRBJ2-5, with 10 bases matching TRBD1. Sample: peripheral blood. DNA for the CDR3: TGTGCCAGTAGTCTAAGATGGACAGGGGGGGAGACCCAGTACTTC. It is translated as CASSLRWTGGETQYF. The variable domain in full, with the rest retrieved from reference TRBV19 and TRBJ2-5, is DGGITQSPKYLFRKEGQNVTLSCEQNLNHDAMYWYRQDPGQGLRLIYYSQIVNDFQKGDIAEGYSVSREKKESFPLTVTSAQKNPTAFYLCASSLRWTGGETQYFGPGTRLLVL.